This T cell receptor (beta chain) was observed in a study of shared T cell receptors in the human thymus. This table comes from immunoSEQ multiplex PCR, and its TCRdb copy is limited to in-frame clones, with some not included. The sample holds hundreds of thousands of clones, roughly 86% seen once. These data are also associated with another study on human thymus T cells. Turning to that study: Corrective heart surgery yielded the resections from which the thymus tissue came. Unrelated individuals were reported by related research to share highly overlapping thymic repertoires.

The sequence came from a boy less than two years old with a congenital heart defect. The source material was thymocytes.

The CDR3 reads CASRRQLTNEKLFF. The CDR3 region has the DNA TGTGCCAGCAGGAGACAGCTTACTAATGAAAAACTGTTTTTT. This chain links TRBV28 with TRBJ1-4; weak D call: TRBD1 (5 bases). Per germline, CDR1 MDHEN and CDR2 SYDVKM. The CDR3 contains 14 residues. V lost 6 bases and J 2 bases, leaving 10 bases between the germline ends.